Listed below are T cell receptor beta chains from one sample, sequenced in a study of T cells in localized non-small cell lung cancer. The protocol was immunoSEQ multiplex PCR, while the TCRdb copy is restricted to in-frame clones and leaves out a portion. The table has fewer than 8,000 clones, roughly 92% seen once. This material consisted of peripheral blood, taken before any cancer treatment. Every receptor here comes from a woman aged 35 to 70 with stage I lung adenocarcinoma. Both conserved end residues are part of each CDR3. Each record gives: J gene, clone size, V gene, D gene, CDR3 protein, CDR3 DNA. The D gene is left open where the match is weak. The size entry is marked missing in some rows and otherwise reads once, few, many or a size class.

TRBJ2-7,-,TRBV5-4,-,CASSLVAGQSSSYEQYF,TGTGCCAGCAGCTTGGTGGCGGGACAGTCGAGCTCCTACGAGCAGTACTTC
TRBJ1-3,-,TRBV12-2,-,CASRLAERGLNRNTIYF,TGTGCAAGTCGCTTAGCGGAGAGAGGCCTAAATAGAAACACCATATATTTT
TRBJ2-1,-,TRBV5-1,TRBD1,CASSPGQGHLNEQFF,TGCGCCAGCAGCCCCGGACAGGGTCATTTAAATGAGCAGTTCTTC
TRBJ2-5,-,TRBV7-9,TRBD2,CASSLGTGPAGEYGETQYF,TGTGCCAGCAGCTTAGGGACGGGTCCAGCGGGAGAATACGGGGAGACCCAGTACTTC
TRBJ1-5,-,TRBV29-1,-,CSVGTEGQPQHF,TGCAGCGTTGGGACAGAGGGTCAGCCCCAGCATTTT
TRBJ2-2,-,TRBV28,-,CASSLSTGELFF,TGTGCCAGCTCACTCTCCACCGGGGAGCTGTTTTTT
TRBJ1-1,-,TRBV4-1,-,CASSRWRNTEAFF,TGCGCCAGCAGCCGGTGGAGGAACACTGAAGCTTTCTTT
TRBJ2-5,few,TRBV7-9,TRBD2,CASSRGASGGQETQYF,TGTGCCAGCAGCCGAGGCGCTAGCGGGGGGCAAGAGACCCAGTACTTC
TRBJ2-5,-,TRBV5-4,-,CASSPGLNQETQYF,TGTGCCAGCAGCCCTGGACTAAACCAAGAGACCCAGTACTTC
TRBJ2-1,-,TRBV12-5,TRBD2,CASGPGTSVYNEQFF,TGTGCTAGTGGCCCAGGGACTAGCGTCTACAATGAGCAGTTCTTC
TRBJ2-2,-,TRBV7-7,-,CASSPLGRSDTGELFF,TGTGCTAGCAGCCCCCTGGGGAGGTCGGACACCGGGGAGCTGTTTTTT
TRBJ2-1,-,TRBV10-3,-,CAISMGGLSSYNEQFF,TGTGCCATCAGTATGGGTGGACTCAGCTCCTACAATGAGCAGTTCTTC
TRBJ1-2,-,TRBV2,-,CASRRVDYGYTF,TGTGCCAGCAGACGGGTCGACTATGGCTACACCTTC
TRBJ2-1,-,TRBV19,-,CASSTGEAPGNEQFF,TGTGCCAGTTCCACCGGGGAAGCCCCGGGAAATGAGCAGTTCTTC
TRBJ2-3,-,TRBV9,TRBD2,CASNRLAGVTDTQYF,TGTGCCAGCAACAGACTAGCGGGAGTCACAGATACGCAGTATTTT
TRBJ1-1,-,TRBV19,-,CASSILTEAFF,TGTGCCAGTAGTATCCTTACCGAAGCTTTCTTT
TRBJ1-5,-,TRBV18,-,CASSPPEGQPQHF,TGTGCCAGCTCACCACCCGAGGGTCAGCCCCAGCATTTT
TRBJ2-2,-,TRBV11-3,TRBD1,CASSYRDRGTGELFF,TGTGCCAGCAGCTATCGGGACAGGGGCACCGGGGAGCTGTTTTTT
TRBJ2-6,-,TRBV10-3,-,CAISESEGLGANVLTF,TGTGCCATCAGTGAGTCGGAGGGTCTGGGGGCCAACGTCCTGACTTTC
TRBJ1-3,-,TRBV7-9,TRBD1,CASSSDRGTSGNTIYF,TGTGCCAGCAGCTCCGACAGGGGGACCTCTGGAAACACCATATATTTT
TRBJ2-7,-,TRBV15,TRBD2,CATSRDGGGSYEQYF,TGTGCCACCAGCAGAGATGGCGGGGGCTCCTACGAGCAGTACTTC
TRBJ2-3,-,TRBV29-1,TRBD1,CSAGGQGATDTQYF,TGCAGCGCTGGGGGACAGGGGGCCACAGATACGCAGTATTTT
TRBJ2-7,-,TRBV9,-,CASSVGVGNEQYF,TGTGCCAGCAGCGTAGGCGTAGGGAATGAGCAGTACTTC
TRBJ2-1,-,TRBV7-9,-,CASSLSWGDEQFF,TGTGCCAGCAGCTTAAGTTGGGGGGATGAGCAGTTCTTC
TRBJ1-1,-,TRBV2,-,CASSERGLGTEAFF,TGTGCCAGCAGTGAACGGGGGCTGGGCACTGAAGCTTTCTTT
TRBJ2-3,-,TRBV2,TRBD1,CASMGTGGSDTQYF,TGTGCCAGCATGGGGACAGGGGGTTCAGATACGCAGTATTTT
TRBJ2-7,-,TRBV6-5,TRBD1,CASSYGGQGLTYEQYF,TGTGCCAGCAGTTACGGGGGACAGGGATTAACCTACGAGCAGTACTTC
TRBJ2-7,-,TRBV19,-,CASSMYPRQGGEQYF,TGTGCCAGTAGTATGTATCCGAGGCAGGGTGGCGAGCAGTACTTC
TRBJ1-6,-,TRBV11-2,TRBD1,CASRLQGASSPLHF,TGTGCCAGCAGACTACAGGGGGCTAGTTCACCCCTCCACTTT
TRBJ1-3,-,TRBV5-1,TRBD1,CASSFTGAAGNTIYF,TGCGCCAGCAGCTTCACAGGGGCCGCTGGAAACACCATATATTTT
TRBJ2-1,-,TRBV5-6,-,CASSQTGYNEQFF,TGTGCCAGCAGCCAGACCGGGTACAATGAGCAGTTCTTC
TRBJ2-1,-,TRBV5-1,-,CASSAGPGSSYNEQFF,TGCGCCAGCAGCGCGGGACCTGGAAGCTCCTACAATGAGCAGTTCTTC
TRBJ2-1,few,TRBV7-2,-,CASSASSNEQFF,TGTGCCAGCAGCGCCTCTAGCAATGAGCAGTTCTTC
TRBJ1-1,-,TRBV4-1,-,CASSQVPEPNTEAFF,TGCGCCAGCAGCCAAGTACCGGAACCGAACACTGAAGCTTTCTTT
TRBJ2-7,few,TRBV7-3,-,CASSPSGYSYEQYF,TGTGCCAGCAGCCCATCGGGCTACTCCTACGAGCAGTACTTC
TRBJ2-7,once,TRBV7-6,-,CASSITSQYEQYF,TGTGCCAGCAGCATAACCTCGCAATACGAGCAGTACTTC
TRBJ2-6,-,TRBV19,-,CASSRHPVDSGANVLTF,TGTGCCAGTAGCAGACACCCCGTGGACTCTGGGGCCAACGTCCTGACTTTC
TRBJ1-5,-,TRBV10-3,-,CAISDRVGSNQPQHF,TGTGCCATCAGTGACAGGGTAGGCAGCAATCAGCCCCAGCATTTT
TRBJ1-2,-,TRBV7-8,-,CASSLAPTGGYGYTF,TGTGCCAGCAGCTTAGCGCCAACGGGAGGGTATGGCTACACCTTC
TRBJ2-5,once,TRBV7-8,-,CASSLARGVGETQYF,TGTGCCAGCAGCTTAGCGAGGGGGGTGGGAGAGACCCAGTACTTC
TRBJ2-3,-,TRBV19,-,CASSRGLADTQYF,TGTGCCAGTAGCAGGGGACTGGCTGATACGCAGTATTTT
TRBJ1-1,-,TRBV19,TRBD1,CASSGQGWTEAFF,TGTGCCAGTAGTGGACAGGGGTGGACTGAAGCTTTCTTT
TRBJ2-2,-,TRBV27,-,CASSLRSWDTGELFF,TGTGCCAGCAGTCTAAGGAGTTGGGACACCGGGGAGCTGTTTTTT
TRBJ2-7,few,TRBV14,TRBD1,CASSLEDRGYYEQYF,TGTGCCAGCAGCCTAGAGGACAGGGGTTACTACGAGCAGTACTTC
TRBJ2-2,-,TRBV19,TRBD1,CASSVGQMNTGELFF,TGTGCCAGTAGTGTGGGACAGATGAACACCGGGGAGCTGTTTTTT
TRBJ2-7,-,TRBV5-1,TRBD2,CASSPSGGAFEQYF,TGCGCCAGCAGCCCTAGCGGGGGGGCCTTCGAGCAGTACTTC
TRBJ2-3,-,TRBV4-2,-,CASSQGGEGDTQYF,TGTGCCAGCAGCCAAGGCGGGGAAGGGGATACGCAGTATTTT
TRBJ1-4,-,TRBV19,-,CASSAQGATNEKLFF,TGTGCCAGTAGTGCACAGGGTGCAACTAATGAAAAACTGTTTTTT
TRBJ2-3,-,TRBV4-1,TRBD2,CASSLTSGGTLGTDTQYF,TGCGCCAGCAGCCTTACTAGCGGGGGGACTCTTGGCACAGATACGCAGTATTTT
TRBJ1-2,-,TRBV7-9,-,CASSLTVNYGYTF,TGTGCCAGCAGCCTGACAGTTAACTATGGCTACACCTTC
TRBJ2-3,-,TRBV5-4,-,CASISRPGEDTQYF,TGTGCCAGCATCTCCCGCCCGGGGGAAGATACGCAGTATTTT
TRBJ1-5,few,TRBV2,-,CASRSTSQIKEQPQHF,TGTGCCAGCAGAAGTACGAGTCAGATAAAGGAACAGCCCCAGCATTTT
TRBJ1-6,-,TRBV4-1,TRBD1,CASSQDGQGRGSPLHF,TGCGCCAGCAGCCAAGACGGACAGGGCAGAGGTTCACCCCTCCACTTT
TRBJ1-3,once,TRBV2,-,CASRRPISGNTIYF,TGTGCCAGCAGGCGTCCAATCTCTGGAAACACCATATATTTT
TRBJ1-2,-,TRBV27,-,CASSSQNGYGYTF,TGTGCCAGCAGTTCACAAAATGGCTATGGCTACACCTTC
TRBJ1-2,-,TRBV5-6,-,CASSSPGRPLEGYTF,TGTGCCAGCAGCTCACCGGGACGCCCCTTGGAGGGCTACACCTTC
TRBJ1-1,-,TRBV5-4,TRBD1,CASSIQGAGYTEAFF,TGTGCCAGCAGCATACAGGGGGCCGGGTACACTGAAGCTTTCTTT
TRBJ2-7,once,TRBV10-1,TRBD2,CASSNGTSVYEQYF,TGCGCCAGCAGTAACGGGACTAGCGTCTACGAGCAGTACTTC
TRBJ2-5,few,TRBV11-2,TRBD2,CASRRTSGAPPQETQYF,TGTGCCAGCAGGCGGACTAGCGGGGCCCCCCCTCAAGAGACCCAGTACTTC
TRBJ1-4,once,TRBV4-1,-,CASSHPGVTNEKLFF,TGCGCCAGCAGCCACCCAGGGGTGACTAATGAAAAACTGTTTTTT